Sequencing of this T cell receptor beta chain was carried out in a study of cytomegalovirus exposure and HLA in healthy donors. About the study: The same platform was used for the roughly 120 validation repertoires as for the approximately 670 first-cohort repertoires, as reported in a later analysis.

As regards this clone: Its target is unknown.

TCRdb's table, derived via immunoSEQ multiplex PCR, lists solely in-frame clones and lacks some. This sample has about 120,000 clones, with more than 75% found just once. It was the approximately 130-subject validation cohort, separate from the roughly 700-subject first cohort, to which the donors belonged. General study results and limits: A later analysis found first-cohort TCR clusters tended to co-occur in the 120 validation repertoires.

CDR1 and CDR2 (germline): MNHEY, SVGAGI. The CDR3 totals 12 residues. V was clipped by 5 bases and J by 8 bases, with 10 bases between them. Sequencing input: PBMCs. The origin of this receptor is a woman aged 25 to 39 in good health and CMV-seronegative. The gene calls are TRBV6-5 and TRBJ2-1; D is possibly TRBD2 (5 bases). The chain's CDR3 is CASSPGSDEQFF. The DNA of the CDR3 is TGTGCCAGCAGTCCGGGGTCCGATGAGCAGTTCTTC.